The T cell receptor beta chain under discussion was sequenced for a study of tumor-infiltrating lymphocytes in primary liver carcinoma. Trimming removed 0 bases from V and 7 bases from J, with 13 bases in between. The CDR3 has 15 amino acids. The germline V gene encodes CDR1 MGHRA and CDR2 YSYEKL. The investigators made TCR beta cDNA from approximately 0.5 ug total RNA, using a constant-region primer. Researchers made the TCR beta libraries by running three nested multiplex PCR rounds with slightly modified ARM-PCR. TRBV1-TRBV30 forward primers and a C-beta reverse primer were used in the first two PCR rounds, which each ran for about 10 cycles. TCRdb recomputed calls from the multiplex PCR reads with MiXCR, one row per CDR3 protein. The sample records over 45,000 distinct CDR3 sequences, about two thirds being singletons. This clonotype showed up many times. Both RNA and DNA were isolated together from approximately 22-30 mg of bulk tissue that had not been sorted. Treatment of the patients' primary liver carcinoma consisted of surgical resection. Samples were taken from five separate regions of every tumor.

The clonotype was recovered from a man aged 40-49 years with primary liver carcinoma and hepatitis B virus infection. The sequenced sample consisted of liver tumor tissue from sampling region 5. Subset noted: tumor region T5, tumor centre. This chain joins TRBV4-1 and TRBJ1-5; D perhaps matches TRBD1 (5 bases). The CDR3 DNA reads TGCGCCAGCAGCCAAGATATCGCAGGGTGGCAGCCCCAGCATTTT. Its protein product is CASSQDIAGWQPQHF.